Below, one T cell receptor beta chain is given with its context. As yet, its antigen is unknown. This CDR3 is 16 amino acids long. V shed 6 bases and J shed 7 bases, with 22 bases lying between them. From germline, CDR1 is SGHAT and CDR2 FQNNGV. These data are taken from a study of cytotoxic CD8 clonotypes in ibrutinib-treated CLL. Study in general: The response samples were taken once patients had been treated for a median of around eleven months, range 6 to 36. Study-level results: Public clonotypes (which were uncommon) either contracted or remained stable on treatment.

Profiling relied on immunoSEQ multiplex PCR, and the TCRdb table lists in-frame clones only, not all of them. The sample lists tens of thousands of clones, roughly 83% seen once, with 20% in the top ten. The source is a human donor with chronic lymphocytic leukemia. The specimen comprised PBMCs, sampled after 24 months of ibrutinib treatment. The rearrangement joins TRBV11-2 to TRBJ2-1, with D perhaps matching TRBD2 (7 bases). CDR3 in DNA: TGTGCCAGCAGTCCGACTAGCAGGGGCTTGGGTAATGAGCAGTTCTTC. Protein sequence: CASSPTSRGLGNEQFF.